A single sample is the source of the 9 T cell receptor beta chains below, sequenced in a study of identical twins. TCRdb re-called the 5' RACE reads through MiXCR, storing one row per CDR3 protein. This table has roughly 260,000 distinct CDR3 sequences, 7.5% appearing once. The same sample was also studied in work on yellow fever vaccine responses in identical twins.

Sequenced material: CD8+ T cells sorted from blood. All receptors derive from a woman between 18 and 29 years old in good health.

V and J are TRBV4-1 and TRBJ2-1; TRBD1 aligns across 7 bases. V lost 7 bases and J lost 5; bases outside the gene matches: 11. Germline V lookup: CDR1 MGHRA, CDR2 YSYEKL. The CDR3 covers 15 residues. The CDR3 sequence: CASKQFGQADNEQFF. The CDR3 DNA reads TGCGCCAGCAAGCAGTTTGGACAGGCAGACAATGAGCAGTTCTTC.

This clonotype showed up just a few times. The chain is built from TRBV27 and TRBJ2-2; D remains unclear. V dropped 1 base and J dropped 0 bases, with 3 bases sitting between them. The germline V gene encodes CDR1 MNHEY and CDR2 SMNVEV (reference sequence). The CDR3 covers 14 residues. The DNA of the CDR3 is TGTGCCAGCAGTTTATACACGAACACCGGGGAGCTGTTTTTT. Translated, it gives CASSLYTNTGELFF.

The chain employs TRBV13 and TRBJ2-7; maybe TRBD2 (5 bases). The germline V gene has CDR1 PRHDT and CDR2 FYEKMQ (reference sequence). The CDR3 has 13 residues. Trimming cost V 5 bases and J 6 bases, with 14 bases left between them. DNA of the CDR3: TGTGCCAGCAGCCATTGGGAGTCAGGCGAGCAGTACTTC. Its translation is CASSHWESGEQYF.

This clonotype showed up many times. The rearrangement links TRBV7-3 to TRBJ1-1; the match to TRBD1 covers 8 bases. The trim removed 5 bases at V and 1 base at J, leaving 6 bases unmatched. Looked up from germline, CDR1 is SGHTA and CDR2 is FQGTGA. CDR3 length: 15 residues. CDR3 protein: CASSTKGQGNTEAFF. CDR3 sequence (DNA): TGTGCCAGCAGCACGAAAGGACAGGGGAACACTGAAGCTTTCTTT.

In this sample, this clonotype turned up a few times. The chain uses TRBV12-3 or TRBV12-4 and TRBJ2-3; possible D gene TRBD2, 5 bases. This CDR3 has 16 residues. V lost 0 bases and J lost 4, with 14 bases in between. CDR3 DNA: TGTGCCAGCAGTTTAGCGGGGAGAGGAAAGGCAGATACGCAGTATTTT. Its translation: CASSLAGRGKADTQYF.

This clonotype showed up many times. As DNA, the CDR3 is TGTGCCAGCAGTTTCAAGACTAGCCCGGGCGGGGAGCTGTTTTTT. Translation gives CASSFKTSPGGELFF. The rearrangement links TRBV27 to TRBJ2-2, with TRBD2 matching over 7 bases. Trimming cost V 3 bases and J 7 bases; bases outside gene matches: 8. Germline-derived CDR1 and CDR2 are MNHEY and SMNVEV (reference sequence). The CDR3 has 15 amino acids.

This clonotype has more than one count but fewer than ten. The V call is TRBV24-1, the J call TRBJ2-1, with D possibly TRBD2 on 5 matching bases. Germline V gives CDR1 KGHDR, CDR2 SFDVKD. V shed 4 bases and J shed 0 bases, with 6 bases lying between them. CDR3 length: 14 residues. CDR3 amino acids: CATSDGVSYNEQFF. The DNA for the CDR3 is TGTGCCACCAGTGACGGGGTCTCCTACAATGAGCAGTTCTTC.

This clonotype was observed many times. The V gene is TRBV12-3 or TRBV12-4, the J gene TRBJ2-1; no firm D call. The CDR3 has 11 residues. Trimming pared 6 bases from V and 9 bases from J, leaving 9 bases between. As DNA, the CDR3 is TGTGCCAGCAGCCCCGGTCCTGAGCAGTTCTTC. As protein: CASSPGPEQFF.

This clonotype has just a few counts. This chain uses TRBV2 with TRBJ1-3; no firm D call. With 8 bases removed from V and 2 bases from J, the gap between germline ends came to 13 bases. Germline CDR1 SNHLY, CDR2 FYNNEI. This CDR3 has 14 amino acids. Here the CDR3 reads CASAPDETGNTIYF. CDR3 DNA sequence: TGTGCCAGCGCCCCTGATGAAACTGGAAACACCATATATTTT.